This T cell receptor beta chain emerged from a study of regulatory T cells in long-lasting Graves disease. Study-wide findings and caveats: Peripheral blood alone, not thyroid tissue, underwent study.

This clonotype was counted between two and nine times. Its antigen is not identified. The TCR beta library used iRepertoire HTBI primers with Arm-PCR amplification of CDR3. In the original analysis: Across the samples, identification revealed 55 to 75 TRBV and over 12 TRBJ segments. TCRdb independently ran MiXCR on the multiplex PCR reads; one entry per CDR3 protein. These V and J calls are TCRdb output, not the study's own analysis. Of hundreds of thousands of distinct CDR3 sequences in the sample, about a fifth are singletons; the top ten hold about 20%. Indicated time point: persistent/refractory GD, antithyroid drugs over 5 years with positive TRAb. PBMC RNA was the source of the TCR library. V shed 7 bases and J 5 bases; nucleotides not matched to a gene: 11. CDR1 is SGDLS and CDR2 is YYNGEE in the germline V gene. The CDR3 loop spans 15 amino acids.

This sequence was found in a female donor with Graves disease. The rearrangement uses TRBV9 and TRBJ2-2, with TRBD2 matching 7 bases. Material: peripheral blood mononuclear cells (PBMCs), obtained when the disease was refractory, from a patient treated with antithyroid drugs. CDR3 protein: CASGGVGFQTGELFF. For the CDR3, the DNA is TGTGCCAGCGGGGGGGTTGGTTTTCAGACCGGGGAGCTGTTTTTT.